Listed below are T cell receptor beta chains from one sample, sequenced in a study of spatial heterogeneity in lung cancer. Using its own MiXCR run on the 5' RACE reads, TCRdb lists one record per CDR3 protein. The table records some 85,000 distinct CDR3 sequences, approximately 20% of them present only once. The sequences come from PBMCs, collected at surgery. The receptors stem from a male donor with early-stage non-small cell lung cancer. CDR3s include the opening cysteine and the closing phenylalanine or tryptophan. The D gene is left open where the match is weak. Clone size is given for some rows only: seen once, a few or many times, or a class if the clone is expanded.

v_call: TRBV7-9
clone_size: few
d_call: TRBD2
j_call: TRBJ2-3
cdr3_aa: CASSLVAGVTDTQYF
cdr3_nt: TGTGCCAGCAGCTTGGTAGCGGGTGTCACAGATACGCAGTATTTT

v_call: TRBV19
clone_size: medium-sized
d_call: NA
j_call: TRBJ1-5
cdr3_aa: CASSPSGGPRQPQHF
cdr3_nt: TGTGCCAGTAGTCCCTCCGGGGGCCCCCGGCAGCCCCAGCATTTT

v_call: TRBV20-1
clone_size: NA
d_call: TRBD2
j_call: TRBJ2-3
cdr3_aa: CSATLSAGTSASTDTQYF
cdr3_nt: TGCAGTGCTACGTTAAGCGCCGGGACTAGCGCGAGCACAGATACGCAGTATTTT

v_call: TRBV18
clone_size: NA
d_call: NA
j_call: TRBJ1-1
cdr3_aa: CASSNRAVNTEAFF
cdr3_nt: TGTGCCAGCTCAAACAGGGCCGTGAACACTGAAGCTTTCTTT

v_call: TRBV7-9
clone_size: NA
d_call: TRBD1
j_call: TRBJ1-5
cdr3_aa: CASSWTGSNQPQHF
cdr3_nt: TGTGCCAGCAGCTGGACAGGGAGCAATCAGCCCCAGCATTTT

v_call: TRBV5-1
clone_size: few
d_call: NA
j_call: TRBJ1-6
cdr3_aa: CASRAGSEDSPLHF
cdr3_nt: TGCGCCAGCAGAGCCGGGTCCGAGGATTCACCCCTCCACTTT

v_call: TRBV7-2
clone_size: NA
d_call: NA
j_call: TRBJ1-4
cdr3_aa: CASTPGAVNEKLFF
cdr3_nt: TGTGCCAGCACCCCCGGGGCGGTTAATGAAAAACTGTTTTTT

v_call: TRBV7-7
clone_size: few
d_call: NA
j_call: TRBJ1-1
cdr3_aa: CASSVGPNTEAFF
cdr3_nt: TGTGCTAGCAGCGTGGGTCCGAACACTGAAGCTTTCTTT

v_call: TRBV5-1
clone_size: NA
d_call: TRBD2
j_call: TRBJ2-1
cdr3_aa: CASSSGNSYNEQFF
cdr3_nt: TGCGCCAGCAGTAGCGGGAACTCCTACAATGAGCAGTTCTTC

v_call: TRBV9
clone_size: NA
d_call: TRBD2
j_call: TRBJ2-2
cdr3_aa: CASSPRETSGAVGELFF
cdr3_nt: TGTGCCAGCAGCCCACGGGAGACTAGCGGGGCCGTGGGGGAGCTGTTTTTT

v_call: TRBV28
clone_size: many
d_call: NA
j_call: TRBJ2-5
cdr3_aa: CASSLQGRMETQYF
cdr3_nt: TGTGCCAGCAGTTTACAGGGGCGGATGGAGACCCAGTACTTC

v_call: TRBV20-1
clone_size: many
d_call: NA
j_call: TRBJ1-1
cdr3_aa: CSARKEGWYTEAFF
cdr3_nt: TGCAGTGCTAGGAAGGAGGGCTGGTACACTGAAGCTTTCTTT

v_call: TRBV20-1
clone_size: NA
d_call: NA
j_call: TRBJ2-1
cdr3_aa: CSAIGESYNEQFF
cdr3_nt: TGCAGTGCCATCGGGGAGAGCTACAATGAGCAGTTCTTC

v_call: TRBV7-9
clone_size: few
d_call: NA
j_call: TRBJ1-1
cdr3_aa: CASSSGAGGRAFF
cdr3_nt: TGTGCCAGCAGCTCCGGGGCCGGTGGGCGAGCTTTCTTT

v_call: TRBV20-1
clone_size: many
d_call: NA
j_call: TRBJ1-1
cdr3_aa: CSAFRGGTEAFF
cdr3_nt: TGCAGTGCCTTCCGGGGGGGTACTGAAGCTTTCTTT

v_call: TRBV27
clone_size: many
d_call: TRBD1
j_call: TRBJ2-2
cdr3_aa: CASSPYRTGPTGELFF
cdr3_nt: TGTGCCAGCAGTCCCTACCGGACAGGTCCCACCGGGGAGCTGTTTTTT

v_call: TRBV7-2
clone_size: many
d_call: TRBD1
j_call: TRBJ1-2
cdr3_aa: CASSSATGDGYTF
cdr3_nt: TGTGCCAGCAGCTCCGCTACAGGGGATGGCTACACCTTC

v_call: TRBV19
clone_size: NA
d_call: TRBD2
j_call: TRBJ2-3
cdr3_aa: CASSIDPSGGTDTQYF
cdr3_nt: TGTGCCAGTAGTATAGATCCTAGCGGGGGGACAGATACGCAGTATTTT

v_call: TRBV6-5
clone_size: few
d_call: TRBD1
j_call: TRBJ1-1
cdr3_aa: CASSYGRGAGEPEAFF
cdr3_nt: TGTGCCAGCAGTTACGGCAGGGGGGCCGGAGAACCTGAAGCTTTCTTT

v_call: TRBV18
clone_size: few
d_call: NA
j_call: TRBJ2-5
cdr3_aa: CASARGEGETQYF
cdr3_nt: TGTGCCAGCGCCCGCGGAGAGGGGGAGACCCAGTACTTC

v_call: TRBV20-1
clone_size: few
d_call: NA
j_call: TRBJ1-6
cdr3_aa: CSAAEGHSHQINSPLHF
cdr3_nt: TGCAGTGCTGCTGAGGGACATTCGCACCAAATTAATTCACCCCTCCACTTT

v_call: TRBV29-1
clone_size: many
d_call: NA
j_call: TRBJ1-2
cdr3_aa: CSVEIGTHGYTF
cdr3_nt: TGCAGCGTTGAAATAGGGACTCATGGCTACACCTTC

v_call: TRBV11-1
clone_size: NA
d_call: TRBD2
j_call: TRBJ2-1
cdr3_aa: CASSLRTSRAYNEQFF
cdr3_nt: TGTGCCAGCAGCTTGAGGACTAGCAGGGCCTACAATGAGCAGTTCTTC

v_call: TRBV4-3
clone_size: NA
d_call: NA
j_call: TRBJ2-5
cdr3_aa: CASSQARGQETQYF
cdr3_nt: TGCGCCAGCAGCCAAGCCAGGGGACAAGAGACCCAGTACTTC

v_call: TRBV12-3/TRBV12-4
clone_size: NA
d_call: NA
j_call: TRBJ2-1
cdr3_aa: CASSPTFNEQFF
cdr3_nt: TGTGCCAGCAGCCCCACCTTTAATGAGCAGTTCTTC

v_call: TRBV28
clone_size: NA
d_call: TRBD2
j_call: TRBJ2-5
cdr3_aa: CASSVFSGRNQETQYF
cdr3_nt: TGTGCCAGCAGTGTGTTTAGCGGGAGGAACCAAGAGACCCAGTACTTC

v_call: TRBV7-8
clone_size: few
d_call: TRBD2
j_call: TRBJ2-7
cdr3_aa: CASSAPRRLAGASYEQYF
cdr3_nt: TGTGCCAGCAGCGCGCCCCGCCGACTAGCGGGGGCCTCCTACGAGCAGTACTTC

v_call: TRBV7-6
clone_size: NA
d_call: NA
j_call: TRBJ1-1
cdr3_aa: CASSLTEAAEAFF
cdr3_nt: TGTGCCAGCAGCTTAACAGAGGCTGCTGAAGCTTTCTTT

v_call: TRBV12-3/TRBV12-4
clone_size: many
d_call: TRBD2
j_call: TRBJ2-5
cdr3_aa: CASTPLAGVTETQYF
cdr3_nt: TGTGCCAGCACCCCACTAGCGGGAGTAACGGAGACCCAGTACTTC

v_call: TRBV10-3
clone_size: NA
d_call: TRBD1
j_call: TRBJ1-1
cdr3_aa: CAISETMTGLGTEAFF
cdr3_nt: TGTGCCATCAGTGAGACAATGACAGGGCTGGGCACTGAAGCTTTCTTT

v_call: TRBV12-3/TRBV12-4
clone_size: once
d_call: NA
j_call: TRBJ1-5
cdr3_aa: CASTPGLISNQPQHF
cdr3_nt: TGTGCCAGCACCCCGGGCCTTATTAGCAATCAGCCCCAGCATTTT